One sample yielded the 10 T cell receptor beta chains listed below, sequenced in a study of response to subunit inactivated influenza vaccine. TCRdb itself ran the RT-PCR reads through MiXCR, one entry per CDR3 protein. The sample has 450,000 to 550,000 distinct CDR3 sequences; roughly 27% are singletons. Source: CD4+ T cells sorted from PBMCs, taken approximately 5 days after vaccination. Receptor source: a man aged 45 to 65 who received an inactivated influenza vaccine.

CDR3 in amino acids: CSAYRGRDYEQYF. In DNA form, the CDR3 reads TGCAGTGCTTACAGGGGACGCGACTACGAGCAGTACTTC. The V call is TRBV20-1, the J call TRBJ2-7; TRBD1 aligns across 7 bases. Germline V lookup: CDR1 DFQATT, CDR2 SNEGSKA (reference sequence). The CDR3 is made up of 13 amino acids. V was clipped by 5 bases and J by 3 bases; unmatched bases: 7.

The chain links TRBV5-1 to TRBJ1-6; 8 positions agree with TRBD1. The CDR3 spans 15 residues. Germline CDR1 reads SGHRS; CDR2 reads YFSETQ. J lost 9 bases, V lost 4 bases, and 9 bases had no gene match. The CDR3 nucleotides read TGCGCCAGCAGCACTAAAGGGCAGGGGGCTTCACCCCTCCACTTT. It specifies CASSTKGQGASPLHF.

This clonotype appeared a few times. V and J are TRBV3-1 and TRBJ2-5; D unclear. The germline CDR1 and CDR2 sequences are LGHDT and YNNKEL (reference sequence). CDR3 size: 15 residues. The germline V and J ends were trimmed by 0 bases and 1 base, with 9 bases remaining between them. CDR3 DNA sequence: TGTGCCAGCAGCCAAGATAGGCAGTCCCAAGAGACCCAGTACTTC. Protein sequence: CASSQDRQSQETQYF.

The chain couples TRBV5-1 to TRBJ2-7; D remains unclear. Looked up from germline, CDR1 is SGHRS and CDR2 is YFSETQ. CDR3 length equals 14 residues. V lost 0 bases and J lost 3, with 10 bases in between. The CDR3 sequence is CASSLVAKDYEQYF. The CDR3 DNA is TGCGCCAGCAGCTTGGTTGCGAAGGACTACGAGCAGTACTTC. The full variable domain, with the rest looked up from reference TRBV5-1 and TRBJ2-7, is KAGVTQTPRYLIKTRGQQVTLSCSPISGHRSVSWYQQTPGQGLQFLFEYFSETQRNKGNFPGRFSGRQFSNSRSEMNVSTLELGDSALYLCASSLVAKDYEQYFGPGTRLTVT.

The genes are TRBV6-5 and TRBJ2-5; D gene unclear. The V end was cut by 0 bases, the J end by 5 bases, with 22 bases between. CDR3 size: 18 residues. Per the germline V gene, CDR1 is MNHEY and CDR2 is SVGAGI. The CDR3 loop reads CASSYSLGQITTRETQYF. The CDR3 DNA is TGTGCCAGCAGTTACTCGTTAGGGCAGATAACCACCCGCGAGACCCAGTACTTC.

This clonotype has a handful of counts. The chain uses TRBV20-1 and TRBJ1-5; D not certain. Germline CDR1 is DFQATT and CDR2 is SNEGSKA (reference sequence). The CDR3 has 13 residues. CDR3 nucleotide sequence: TGCAGGGTATCTGACGGGCCCAATCAGCCCCAGCATTTT. Amino acids: CRVSDGPNQPQHF.

This chain joins TRBV10-3 and TRBJ2-7; 8 nucleotides align to TRBD1. The CDR3 has 15 residues. From germline, CDR1 is ENHRY and CDR2 SYGVKD. J gave up 0 bases and V 3 bases, and 4 bases lay outside the gene matches. The CDR3: CAISDRQGFSYEQYF. The CDR3 coding sequence is TGTGCCATCAGTGACCGACAGGGGTTCTCCTACGAGCAGTACTTC.

The rearrangement links TRBV11-2 to TRBJ2-1; D is undetermined. V dropped 5 bases and J dropped 2 bases, with 7 bases sitting between them. CDR1 and CDR2 (germline): SGHAT, FQNNGV. This CDR3 spans 13 amino acids. The CDR3 DNA reads TGTGCCAGCAGCCCGACCCCCTACAATGAGCAGTTCTTC. Amino acid sequence: CASSPTPYNEQFF.

A few counts support this clonotype. The V gene is TRBV6-2 or TRBV6-3, the J gene TRBJ2-6; D not resolved. Germline-derived CDR1 and CDR2 are MNHEY and SVGEGT. The CDR3 extends over 15 amino acids. The V gene lost 6 bases and the J gene lost 4 bases, with 13 bases spanning the gap. The CDR3 spells CASRSLRVGANVLTF. As DNA, the CDR3 is TGTGCCAGCAGATCCCTCCGGGTCGGGGCCAACGTCCTGACTTTC.

This clonotype was detected only a few times. V gene TRBV5-1 combines with J gene TRBJ2-1; weak D call: TRBD1 (6 bases). Germline-derived CDR1 and CDR2 are SGHRS and YFSETQ. Trimming removed 0 bases from V and 4 bases from J, with 11 bases in between. The CDR3 contains 15 residues. This CDR3 reads CASSLETGKYNEQFF. As DNA, the CDR3 is TGCGCCAGCAGCTTGGAAACAGGGAAATACAATGAGCAGTTCTTC.